The present TCR beta chain was sequenced within a study of blood T cell repertoires in COVID-19. For the study at large: The United States, Italy and Spain provided the acute and convalescent COVID-19 samples. Sources were T cells, B-cell-depleted T cells, or PBMCs; the material itself was cDNA or gDNA.

This clone was detected a few times. The CDR3 sequence is 14 residues long. Germline CDR1 reads SGHRS; CDR2 reads YFSETQ. The trim removed 4 bases at V and 10 bases at J, leaving 6 bases unmatched. In the authors' workflow: Researchers report that nucleated cell counts were estimated from reference gene primer amplification. The method was immunoSEQ multiplex PCR; TCRdb's version includes in-frame clones alone and lacks a portion of them. V and J calls and clone size come straight from that table; D and trimming were deduced from the DNA. The sample lists approximately 140,000 clones; about 90% were seen once.

The sample comprised peripheral blood. The receptor was isolated from a woman aged 55-69 years with active or convalescent COVID-19. The chain uses TRBV5-1 and TRBJ1-6; 9 positions agree with TRBD1. This CDR3 reads CASSPTGGGSPLHF. In DNA, the CDR3 is TGCGCCAGCAGCCCTACAGGGGGCGGCTCACCCCTCCACTTT.